This T cell receptor (beta chain) derives from a study of regulatory T cells in long-lasting Graves disease. Per the germline V gene, CDR1 is SNHLY and CDR2 is FYNNEI. The CDR3 runs 13 residues. Trimming shortened V by 0 bases and J by 16 bases, and 16 bases separated the two germline ends. For TCR beta, libraries came from iRepertoire HTBI primers and Arm-PCR of CDR3 regions. In the original analysis: Segment identification across samples yielded 60 or so TRBV and roughly 14 TRBJ segments. MiXCR, applied by TCRdb to the multiplex PCR reads, yields one record per CDR3 protein. The V and J calls come from TCRdb's annotation, not from the publication. The table has hundreds of thousands of distinct CDR3 sequences, roughly 15% seen once. Specified time point: newly diagnosed GD, antithyroid drugs for less than 3 months. Following extraction of RNA from PBMCs, that RNA was used to make the TCR library.

These data are also associated with another study on T cells in Graves' hyperthyroidism and ophthalmopathy.

The sequencing here drew on peripheral blood mononuclear cells (PBMCs), taken at new diagnosis, from a patient treated with antithyroid drugs. The receptor's source is a woman aged 35 to 60 with Graves disease. This sequence joins TRBV2 and TRBJ1-5; maybe TRBD1 (6 bases). The CDR3 reads CASSEAAQSQGHF. Written as DNA, the CDR3 is TGTGCCAGCAGTGAAGCTGCACAATCACAGGGTCATTTT.